The 24 T cell receptor beta chains below come from one sample, sequenced in a study of shared clonotypes between healthy human individuals. Assay: immunoSEQ multiplex PCR; the TCRdb copy retains only in-frame clones and omits some. The sample consists of under 1,900,000 clones, less than 99% of them appearing once. The sequencing input was naive CD4+ T cells sorted from blood. Subset specified: CD45RA+ positively selected. The receptor source for this set is a man aged 25-40 years in good health.

The table lists this clone with a count of one. The V call is TRBV2, the J call TRBJ2-7; D ambiguous. The V end was cut by 4 bases, the J end by 6 bases, with 19 bases between. The length of the CDR3 is 15 residues. Per the germline V gene, CDR1 is SNHLY and CDR2 is FYNNEI. In DNA, the CDR3 is TGTGCCAGCAGTGTTCTACAATTGCCCTTGGGCGAGCAGTACTTC. Translated: CASSVLQLPLGEQYF.

This chain uses TRBV9 with TRBJ2-1; 11 bases are a match to TRBD2. There are 17 residues in the CDR3. Germline V lookup: CDR1 SGDLS, CDR2 YYNGEE. Losses at the gene ends were 3 bases for V and 6 bases for J; bases not matched to a gene: 11. CDR3 bases: TGTGCCAGCAGCGCCACGTCTAGCGGGAGGCCTGTCAATGAGCAGTTCTTC. Its translation is CASSATSSGRPVNEQFF. The complete variable domain, with remaining parts taken from reference TRBV9 and TRBJ2-1, reads DSGVTQTPKHLITATGQRVTLRCSPRSGDLSVYWYQQSLDQGLQFLIQYYNGEERAKGNILERFSAQQFPDLHSELNLSSLELGDSALYFCASSATSSGRPVNEQFFGPGTRLTVL.

J is TRBJ2-7 and V is TRBV6-5; D perhaps matches TRBD2 (5 bases). Germline-derived CDR1 and CDR2 are MNHEY and SVGAGI. The V gene lost 6 bases and the J gene lost 0 bases, with 15 bases spanning the gap. The CDR3 sequence is 15 residues long. CDR3 sequence (DNA): TGTGCCAGCAGGGCTCGGGGTCCTCCCTCCTACGAGCAGTACTTC. It specifies CASRARGPPSYEQYF.

As to this clone: Other DNA sequences within the sample encode an identical CDR3. This chain joins TRBV5-1 and TRBJ1-1, with D perhaps TRBD1 (5 bases). Germline values: CDR1 SGHRS, CDR2 YFSETQ. V was trimmed by 5 bases and J by 2 bases, leaving 10 bases between them. The CDR3 sequence is 13 residues long. This CDR3 is CASSSQGNTEAFF. CDR3 DNA sequence: TGCGCCAGCAGTTCTCAGGGAAACACTGAAGCTTTCTTT. Complete variable domain (other parts from reference TRBV5-1 and TRBJ1-1): KAGVTQTPRYLIKTRGQQVTLSCSPISGHRSVSWYQQTPGQGLQFLFEYFSETQRNKGNFPGRFSGRQFSNSRSEMNVSTLELGDSALYLCASSSQGNTEAFFGQGTRLTVV.

Worth noting for this clone: The identical CDR3 is also encoded by other nucleotide sequences in the sample. The V and J genes are TRBV5-1 and TRBJ2-1; no clear D gene. Trimming removed 4 bases at V and 6 bases at J, with 11 bases between. This CDR3 contains 13 residues. The germline gives CDR1 SGHRS, CDR2 YFSETQ. The CDR3 protein is CASSLVGVNEQFF. The CDR3 region has the DNA TGCGCCAGCAGCCTCGTCGGAGTCAATGAGCAGTTCTTC. The full variable domain, rest sourced from reference TRBV5-1 and TRBJ2-1, is KAGVTQTPRYLIKTRGQQVTLSCSPISGHRSVSWYQQTPGQGLQFLFEYFSETQRNKGNFPGRFSGRQFSNSRSEMNVSTLELGDSALYLCASSLVGVNEQFFGPGTRLTVL.

The genes are TRBV7-8 and TRBJ2-7; TRBD2 might be the D (6 bases). The germline CDR1 and CDR2 sequences are SGHVS and FQNEAQ. CDR3 size: 15 residues. Trimming removed 6 bases at V and 4 bases at J, with 19 bases between. CDR3 bases: TGTGCCAGCAGTTTCGGAGGAGGGCAGCCATACGAGCAGTACTTC. It codes for CASSFGGGQPYEQYF.

V is TRBV28 and J is TRBJ1-4, with 7 bases fitting TRBD1. Germline V gene sequence: CDR1 MDHEN, CDR2 SYDVKM. CDR3 length equals 15 residues. V shed 2 bases and J 4 bases; nucleotides not matched to a gene: 4. This chain's CDR3 is CASSLPGQRNEKLFF. The CDR3 DNA reads TGTGCCAGCAGTTTACCGGGACAGCGTAATGAAAAACTGTTTTTT.

This chain joins TRBV7-8 and TRBJ2-1, with 8 bases matching TRBD2. Germline assignment: CDR1 SGHVS and CDR2 FQNEAQ. Trimming took 3 bases from V and 12 from J; bases not matched to a gene: 4. CDR3 size: 12 residues. CDR3 loop: CASSFKRELQFF. Here the CDR3 DNA reads TGTGCCAGCAGCTTCAAGCGGGAGTTGCAGTTCTTC.

The chain joins TRBV2 to TRBJ2-7; TRBD1 or TRBD2 may be the D gene (6 bases each). Germline V gene sequence: CDR1 SNHLY, CDR2 FYNNEI. The CDR3 loop spans 15 amino acids. V gave up 4 bases and J gave up 4 bases, with 17 bases separating them. DNA for the CDR3: TGTGCCAGCAGTGTAAAGGGGGGCTTTAGGTACGAGCAGTACTTC. Residues: CASSVKGGFRYEQYF.

This chain's CDR3 is CASSPAGGPFNEQFF. CDR3 DNA sequence: TGTGCCAGCAGCCCAGCGGGAGGGCCATTTAATGAGCAGTTCTTC. The chain couples TRBV7-3 to TRBJ2-1; 10 bases fit TRBD2. Germline CDR1 SGHTA, CDR2 FQGTGA. CDR3 length: 15 amino acids. The J segment lost 7 bases and the V segment lost 5 bases, leaving 8 bases of the junction unmatched.

The rearrangement joins TRBV11-2 to TRBJ2-1, with D hard to call. Trimming removed 4 bases at V and 9 bases at J, with 10 bases between. The CDR3 has 12 amino acids. Looked up from germline, CDR1 is SGHAT and CDR2 is FQNNGV. CDR3 in amino acids: CASSSQSVEQFF. The CDR3 DNA reads TGTGCCAGCAGCTCACAGTCCGTTGAGCAGTTCTTC.

This clone was observed a single time. The rearrangement links TRBV27 to TRBJ1-5; no clear D gene. Germline V CDR1 and CDR2: MNHEY, SMNVEV (reference sequence). Trimming removed 6 bases from V and 4 bases from J, with 7 bases in between. CDR3 size: 12 residues. CDR3 DNA: TGTGCCAGCAGCACAGCTAATCAGCCCCAGCATTTT. Its translation: CASSTANQPQHF.

This rearrangement joins TRBV30 to TRBJ1-1, with a weak D call TRBD1 (5 bases). Germline loops: CDR1 GTSNPN, CDR2 SVGIG (reference sequence). Trimming removed 1 base at V and 1 base at J, with 10 bases between. The CDR3 loop spans 14 amino acids. The CDR3 loop reads CAWSGRGTNTEAFF. In DNA, the CDR3 is TGTGCCTGGAGTGGCCGGGGGACGAACACTGAAGCTTTCTTT.

This clone was observed a single time. The chain recombines TRBV5-6 with TRBJ2-7; 7 positions match TRBD1. After removal of 4 bases from V and 2 bases from J, the junction contained 6 bases not matched to a gene. CDR3 size: 14 residues. The germline V gene encodes CDR1 SGHDT and CDR2 YYEEEE. The CDR3 nucleotides are TGTGCCAGCAGCCAAGGGGGACAGCCCTACGAGCAGTACTTC. It codes for CASSQGGQPYEQYF.

The rearrangement uses TRBV11-3 and TRBJ2-5, with D maybe TRBD1 (6 bases). The germline V and J ends were trimmed by 5 bases and 5 bases, with 12 bases remaining between them. Germline V gives CDR1 SGHNT, CDR2 YENEEA. CDR3 length: 13 amino acids. The CDR3 nucleotides are TGTGCCAGCAGCCTCAGGGGTTCGGAGACCCAGTACTTC. It encodes CASSLRGSETQYF.

The gene calls are TRBV29-1 and TRBJ1-1; 7 nucleotides line up with TRBD1. In germline, CDR1 is SQVTM, CDR2 ANQGSEA. The CDR3 has 13 amino acids. J gave up 4 bases and V 6 bases, and 8 bases lay outside the gene matches. The CDR3 sequence is CSVRTGSGTEAFF. CDR3 DNA: TGCAGCGTCCGGACAGGATCGGGCACTGAAGCTTTCTTT.

The V call is TRBV12-5, the J call TRBJ2-2, with D unclear. Germline V lookup: CDR1 LGHNT, CDR2 FRNRAP. The CDR3 is made up of 13 amino acids. V gave up 2 bases and J gave up 2 bases, with 3 bases separating them. CDR3 residues: CASGLRNTGELFF. CDR3 in DNA: TGTGCTAGTGGTTTGAGAAACACCGGGGAGCTGTTTTTT.

The CDR3 here is CASSLRGPTDTQYF. For the CDR3, the DNA is TGTGCCAGCAGTTTACGGGGGCCCACAGATACGCAGTATTTT. The J gene is TRBJ2-3, the V gene TRBV28; D might be TRBD1 or TRBD2, each matching 6 bases. The germline gives CDR1 MDHEN, CDR2 SYDVKM. Trimming cost V 2 bases and J 2 bases, with 8 bases left between them. This CDR3 is built from 14 residues.

J is TRBJ2-2 and V is TRBV5-1, with D possibly TRBD2 on 5 matching bases. The CDR3 has 15 amino acids. Germline V gene data show CDR1 as SGHRS and CDR2 as YFSETQ. V was shortened by 9 bases and J by 2 bases, with 17 bases between the two germline ends. The CDR3 loop is CATSLGNPNTGELFF. The DNA of the CDR3 is TGCGCCACCTCGCTCGGGAACCCAAACACCGGGGAGCTGTTTTTT. Full variable domain (missing parts from reference TRBV5-1 and TRBJ2-2): KAGVTQTPRYLIKTRGQQVTLSCSPISGHRSVSWYQQTPGQGLQFLFEYFSETQRNKGNFPGRFSGRQFSNSRSEMNVSTLELGDSALYLCATSLGNPNTGELFFGEGSRLTVL.

CDR3 residues: CASWGTSETSTDTQYF. The CDR3 nucleotides read TGTGCCAGCTGGGGGACTAGCGAGACTAGCACAGATACGCAGTATTTT. The rearrangement uses TRBV28 and TRBJ2-3; 10 bases agree with TRBD2. Germline V gene lookup returns CDR1 MDHEN and CDR2 SYDVKM. The length of the CDR3 is 16 residues. After removal of 8 bases from V and 0 bases from J, the junction contained 8 bases not matched to a gene.

The rearrangement uses TRBV19 and TRBJ2-3, with 10 bases that match TRBD2. The CDR3 loop spans 17 amino acids. Losses at the gene ends were 5 bases for V and 2 bases for J; bases not matched to a gene: 10. CDR1 and CDR2 (germline): LNHDA, SQIVND (reference sequence). For the CDR3, the DNA is TGTGCCAGTAGTTCCTTGACTAGCGGGTCGCCCACAGATACGCAGTATTTT. This codes for CASSSLTSGSPTDTQYF.

V and J are TRBV29-1 and TRBJ2-5; tentatively, D is TRBD1 (6 bases). CDR1 and CDR2 from the germline V gene are SQVTM and ANQGSEA. V lost 7 bases and J 0 bases, leaving 12 bases between the germline ends. The CDR3 covers 13 residues. CDR3 amino acids: CSGGQTYQETQYF. Written as DNA, the CDR3 is TGCAGCGGTGGACAGACGTACCAAGAGACCCAGTACTTC.

The rearrangement uses TRBV6-5 and TRBJ1-5; a weak D match, TRBD1 (6 bases). The CDR3 is 16 amino acids. Germline CDR1 MNHEY, CDR2 SVGAGI. Deletions cut 4 bases from V and 4 bases from J, with 17 bases between. The DNA of the CDR3 is TGTGCCAGCAGTTCTCGCGCCAGAACAGGGAATCAGCCCCAGCATTTT. Amino acids: CASSSRARTGNQPQHF.

This chain joins TRBV5-1 and TRBJ2-3, with 8 bases fitting TRBD2. The CDR3 consists of 14 residues. The germline V gene has CDR1 SGHRS and CDR2 YFSETQ. Germline trimming cut 5 bases from V and 5 bases from J; bases unmatched to any gene: 7. The CDR3: CASSGAGARDTQYF. The CDR3 DNA is TGCGCCAGCAGTGGAGCGGGAGCTAGAGATACGCAGTATTTT.